This TCR beta chain was captured by sequencing in a study of cytomegalovirus exposure and HLA in healthy donors. Whole-study findings and limits: In a later analysis, HLA-associated beta chains showed higher expansion and lower generation probabilities than comparable chains.

The PCR had 60 Vbeta and 13 Jbeta primers. Sequencing used immunoSEQ multiplex PCR; TCRdb keeps in-frame clones, though not all of them. The sample carries approximately 200,000 clones, 75% to 85% recorded once. As regards this clone: What it binds is unknown.

CDR1 and CDR2 (germline): LNHNV, YYDKDF (reference sequence). CDR3 length: 16 residues. V shed 4 bases and J shed 0 bases, with 13 bases lying between them. The TCR was taken from a woman in her late teens or twenties in good health and CMV-seropositive. Sequenced input: PBMCs. The V and J genes are TRBV15 and TRBJ1-5, with a weak D call TRBD1 (5 bases). The CDR3 is CATSTYGGDSNQPQHF. The CDR3 region has the DNA TGTGCCACCAGCACCTACGGGGGGGATAGCAATCAGCCCCAGCATTTT.